This TCR beta chain was captured by sequencing in a study of T-cell reconstitution after alpha-beta-depleted transplantation in children listed by TCRdb under 2016. For the wider study: Using TCR repertoire profiling, the study followed T-cell immune reconstitution in a quantitative way in children after TCRalphabeta/CD19-depleted allogeneic hematopoietic cell transplantation. What the work shows at the level of the full study, not this receptor alone: Over the following months the frequencies of hyperexpanded clones went down, and after one year T-cell counts and TCRbeta diversity were mostly credited to newly produced T cells. In some patients, the high TCRbeta diversity seen at day 60 was put down to recipient T cells and intrathymic progenitors that had survived conditioning. About two months after transplant, the apparently early recovery of alphabetaT-cell counts reportedly depended on just several hundred clones that had expanded rapidly and came from non-depleted graft cells.

The protocol used for the library was PCR. TCRdb names Illumina HiSeq 2500 as the instrument used. To normalize quantification of the TCRbeta repertoire, the TCR libraries were built with molecular barcoding that relied on unique molecular identifiers. TCRdb passed the public sequencing reads through fastp at Q25 and MiXCR, retaining productive beta sequences. Identical CDR3 protein sequences are pooled into one entry, listed with their most common genes and DNA. In this sample the table shows 150,000 to 200,000 distinct CDR3 sequences, 11% of which occur a single time. Around 13% of the sample is taken by the ten largest. The sample's treatment or condition, from its label and the paper: allogeneic hematopoietic cell transplantation with graft depleted of TCRalphabeta T cells and CD19 B cells. TCRalphabeta/CD19-depleted allogeneic hematopoietic cell grafts were given to the transplant recipients, all of whom were children.

This clonotype was recorded many times. Its antigen remains undetermined. No base quality information exists; no much larger clone differs at one position. This receptor was taken from a boy younger than 10 with acute myeloid leukemia, due to receive a stem cell transplant. The starting material was PBMCs, obtained before TCRalphabeta/CD19-depleted stem cell transplant.

The CDR3 region: CASSLNSGEVTDTQYF. Read as DNA, the sequence is TGTGCCAGCAGCTTAAACAGCGGGGAGGTCACAGATACGCAGTATTTT. The rearranged segments are TRBV7-2 and TRBJ2-3, with 7 bases matching TRBD2. From the germline V gene, CDR1 is SGHTA and CDR2 is FQGNSA. Including the terminal cysteine and phenylalanine, the CDR3 comprises 16 residues. CDR3 DNA only is kept here, 48 bases in frame from base 1. V lost 2 bases and J lost 2 bases, and the count of bases not matched to a germline gene is 7.